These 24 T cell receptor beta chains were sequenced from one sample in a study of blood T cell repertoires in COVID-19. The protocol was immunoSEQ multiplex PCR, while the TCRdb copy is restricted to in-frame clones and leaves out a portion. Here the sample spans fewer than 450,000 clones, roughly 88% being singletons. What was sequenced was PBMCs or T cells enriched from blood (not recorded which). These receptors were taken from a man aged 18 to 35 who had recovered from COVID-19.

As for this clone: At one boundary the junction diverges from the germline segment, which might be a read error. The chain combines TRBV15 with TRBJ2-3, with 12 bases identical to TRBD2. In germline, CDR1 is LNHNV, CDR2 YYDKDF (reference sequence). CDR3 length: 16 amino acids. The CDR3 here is CATGRTSGKSTDTQYF. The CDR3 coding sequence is TGTGCCACCGGCAGGACTAGCGGGAAGAGCACAGATACGCAGTATTTT.

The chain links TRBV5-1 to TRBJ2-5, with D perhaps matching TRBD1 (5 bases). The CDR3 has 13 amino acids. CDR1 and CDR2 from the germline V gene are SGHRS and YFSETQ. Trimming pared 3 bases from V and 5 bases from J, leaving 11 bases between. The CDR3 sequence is CASSWGWRETQYF. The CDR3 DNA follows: TGCGCCAGCAGCTGGGGCTGGCGGGAGACCCAGTACTTC.

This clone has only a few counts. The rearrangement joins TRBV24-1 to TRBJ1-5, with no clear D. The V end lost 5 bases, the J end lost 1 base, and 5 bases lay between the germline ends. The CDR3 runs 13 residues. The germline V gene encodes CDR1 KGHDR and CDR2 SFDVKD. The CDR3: CATSAQSNQPQHF. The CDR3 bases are TGTGCCACCAGTGCGCAGAGCAATCAGCCCCAGCATTTT.

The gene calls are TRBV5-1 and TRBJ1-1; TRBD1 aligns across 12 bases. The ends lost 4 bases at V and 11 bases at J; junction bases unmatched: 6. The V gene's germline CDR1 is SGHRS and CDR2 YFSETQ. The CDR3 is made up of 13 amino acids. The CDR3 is CASSGGQGARAFF. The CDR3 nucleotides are TGCGCCAGCAGCGGGGGACAGGGGGCGCGGGCTTTCTTT.

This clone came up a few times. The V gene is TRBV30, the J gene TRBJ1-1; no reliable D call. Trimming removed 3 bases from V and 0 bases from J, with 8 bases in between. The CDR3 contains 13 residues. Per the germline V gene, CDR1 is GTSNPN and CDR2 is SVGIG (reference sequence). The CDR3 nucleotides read TGTGCCTGGAGGAGGGCAGTGAACACTGAAGCTTTCTTT. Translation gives CAWRRAVNTEAFF.

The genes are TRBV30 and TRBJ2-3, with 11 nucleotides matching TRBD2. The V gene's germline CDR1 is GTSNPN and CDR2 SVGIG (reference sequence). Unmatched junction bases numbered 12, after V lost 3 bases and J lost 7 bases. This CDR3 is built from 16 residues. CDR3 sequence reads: CAWRGGIAGGYYTQYF. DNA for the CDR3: TGTGCCTGGAGAGGAGGAATAGCGGGAGGGTATTATACGCAGTATTTT.

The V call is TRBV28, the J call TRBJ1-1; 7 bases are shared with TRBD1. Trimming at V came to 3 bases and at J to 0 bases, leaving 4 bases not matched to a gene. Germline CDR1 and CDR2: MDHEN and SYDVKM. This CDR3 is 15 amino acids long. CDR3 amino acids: CASSLGTELNTEAFF. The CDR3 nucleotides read TGTGCCAGCAGTTTGGGGACAGAGTTGAACACTGAAGCTTTCTTT.

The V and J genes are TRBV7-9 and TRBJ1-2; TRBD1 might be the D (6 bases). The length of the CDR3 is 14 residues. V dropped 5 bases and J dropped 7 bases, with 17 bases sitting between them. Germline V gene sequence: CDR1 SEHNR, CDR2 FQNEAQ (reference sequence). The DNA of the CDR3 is TGTGCCAGCAGCCCTCCGGTAGGGGGTGGTGGCTACACCTTC. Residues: CASSPPVGGGGYTF. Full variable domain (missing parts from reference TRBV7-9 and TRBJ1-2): DTGVSQNPRHKITKRGQNVTFRCDPISEHNRLYWYRQTLGQGPEFLTYFQNEAQLEKSRLLSDRFSAERPKGSFSTLEIQRTEQGDSAMYLCASSPPVGGGGYTFGSGTRLTVV.

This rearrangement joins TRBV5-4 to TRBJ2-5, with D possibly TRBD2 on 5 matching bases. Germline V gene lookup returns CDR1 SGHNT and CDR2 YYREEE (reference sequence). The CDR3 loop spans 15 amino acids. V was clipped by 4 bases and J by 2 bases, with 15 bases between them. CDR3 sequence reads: CASSADLMGQETQYF. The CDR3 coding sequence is TGTGCCAGCAGCGCGGACTTGATGGGTCAAGAGACCCAGTACTTC.

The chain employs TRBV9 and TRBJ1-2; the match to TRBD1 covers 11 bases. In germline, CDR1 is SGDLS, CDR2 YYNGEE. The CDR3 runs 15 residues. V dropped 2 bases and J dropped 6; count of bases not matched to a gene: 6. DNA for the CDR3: TGTGCCAGCAGCGTGACTGGACAGGGGGCTGATGGCTACACCTTC. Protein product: CASSVTGQGADGYTF.

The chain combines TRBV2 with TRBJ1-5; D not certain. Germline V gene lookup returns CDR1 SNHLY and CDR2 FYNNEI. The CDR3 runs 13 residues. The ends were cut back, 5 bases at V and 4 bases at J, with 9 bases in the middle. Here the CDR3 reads CASSWAENQPQHF. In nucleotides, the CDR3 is TGTGCCAGCAGTTGGGCAGAGAATCAGCCCCAGCATTTT.

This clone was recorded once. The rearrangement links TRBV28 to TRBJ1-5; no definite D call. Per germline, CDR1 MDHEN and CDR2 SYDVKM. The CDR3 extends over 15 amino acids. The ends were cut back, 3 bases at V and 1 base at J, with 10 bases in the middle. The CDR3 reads CASSFITLSNQPQHF. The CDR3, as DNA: TGTGCCAGCAGTTTTATAACATTAAGCAATCAGCCCCAGCATTTT.

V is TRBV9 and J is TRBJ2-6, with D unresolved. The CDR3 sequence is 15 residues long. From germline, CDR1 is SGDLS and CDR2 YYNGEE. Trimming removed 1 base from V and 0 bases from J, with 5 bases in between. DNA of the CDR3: TGTGCCAGCAGCGTAATCATCTCTGGGGCCAACGTCCTGACTTTC. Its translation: CASSVIISGANVLTF.

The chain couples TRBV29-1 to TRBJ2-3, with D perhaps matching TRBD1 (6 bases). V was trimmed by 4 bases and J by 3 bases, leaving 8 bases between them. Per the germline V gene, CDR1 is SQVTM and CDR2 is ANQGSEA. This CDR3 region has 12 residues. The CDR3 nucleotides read TGCAGCGTTGTTCAGGGGACAGATACGCAGTATTTT. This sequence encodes CSVVQGTDTQYF.

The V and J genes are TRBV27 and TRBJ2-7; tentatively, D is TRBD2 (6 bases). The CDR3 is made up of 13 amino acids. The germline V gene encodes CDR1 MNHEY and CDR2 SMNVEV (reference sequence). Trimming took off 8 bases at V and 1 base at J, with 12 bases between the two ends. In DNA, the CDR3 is TGTGCCAGCGGGAGGCCGCCTTCCTACGAGCAGTACTTC. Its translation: CASGRPPSYEQYF.

The CDR3 here is CASSQKKGLYEQYF. The CDR3 coding sequence is TGCGCCAGCAGCCAAAAGAAGGGGCTTTACGAGCAGTACTTC. The chain uses TRBV4-1 and TRBJ2-7; D is possibly TRBD1 (5 bases). Germline V gives CDR1 MGHRA, CDR2 YSYEKL. The CDR3 runs 14 residues. V lost 2 bases and J lost 4, with 12 bases in between.

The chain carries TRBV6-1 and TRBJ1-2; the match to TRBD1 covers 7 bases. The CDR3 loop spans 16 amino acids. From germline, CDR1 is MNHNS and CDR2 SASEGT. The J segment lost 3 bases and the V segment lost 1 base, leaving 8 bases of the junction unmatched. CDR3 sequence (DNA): TGTGCCAGCAGTGAAGGTACAGGGGAAGGGTACTATGGCTACACCTTC. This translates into CASSEGTGEGYYGYTF.

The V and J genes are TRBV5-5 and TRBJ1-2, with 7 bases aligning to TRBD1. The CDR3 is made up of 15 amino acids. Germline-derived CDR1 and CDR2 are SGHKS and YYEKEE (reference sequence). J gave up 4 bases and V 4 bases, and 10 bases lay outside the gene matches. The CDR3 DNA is TGTGCCAGCAGCCGATCCGGACAGGCCATCTATGGCTACACCTTC. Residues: CASSRSGQAIYGYTF. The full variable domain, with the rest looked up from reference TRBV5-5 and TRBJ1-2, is DAGVTQSPTHLIKTRGQQVTLRCSPISGHKSVSWYQQVLGQGPQFIFQYYEKEERGRGNFPDRFSARQFPNYSSELNVNALLLGDSALYLCASSRSGQAIYGYTFGSGTRLTVV.

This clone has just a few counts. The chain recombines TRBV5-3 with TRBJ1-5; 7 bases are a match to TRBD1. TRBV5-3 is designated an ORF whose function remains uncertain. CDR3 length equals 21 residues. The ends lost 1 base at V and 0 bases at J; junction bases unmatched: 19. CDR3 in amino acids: CARSLFAYGQDDLLSNQPQHF. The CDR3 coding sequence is TGTGCCAGAAGCTTGTTCGCTTACGGACAGGACGATCTGCTTAGCAATCAGCCCCAGCATTTT.

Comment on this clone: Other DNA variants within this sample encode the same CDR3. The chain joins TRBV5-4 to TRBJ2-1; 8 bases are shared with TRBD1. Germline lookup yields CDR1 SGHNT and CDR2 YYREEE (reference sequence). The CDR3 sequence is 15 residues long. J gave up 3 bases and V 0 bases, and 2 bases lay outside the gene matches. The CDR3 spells CASSLAGGLYNEQFF. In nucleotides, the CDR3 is TGTGCCAGCAGCTTGGCAGGGGGCCTCTACAATGAGCAGTTCTTC.

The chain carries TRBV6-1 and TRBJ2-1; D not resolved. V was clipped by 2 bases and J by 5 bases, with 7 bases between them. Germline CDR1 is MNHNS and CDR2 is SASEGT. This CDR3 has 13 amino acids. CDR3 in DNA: TGTGCCAGCAGTGAACACCAGGACAATGAGCAGTTCTTC. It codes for CASSEHQDNEQFF.

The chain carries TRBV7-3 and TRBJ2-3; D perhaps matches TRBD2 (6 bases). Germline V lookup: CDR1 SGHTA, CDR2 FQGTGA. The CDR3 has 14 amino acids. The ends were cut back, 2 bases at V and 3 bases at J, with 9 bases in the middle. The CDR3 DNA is TGTGCCAGCAGCTTACGCGGGACTACAGATACGCAGTATTTT. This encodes CASSLRGTTDTQYF.

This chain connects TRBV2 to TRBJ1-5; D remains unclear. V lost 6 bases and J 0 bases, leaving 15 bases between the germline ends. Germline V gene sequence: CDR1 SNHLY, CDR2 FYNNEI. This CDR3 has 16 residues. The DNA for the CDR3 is TGTGCCAGCAGGGAGGGTACTGATTATAGCAATCAGCCCCAGCATTTT. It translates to CASREGTDYSNQPQHF.

For the CDR3, the DNA is TGTGCCAGCAGCTCCGCCAGGGGGTCGAGAGCTTTCTTT. Translation gives CASSSARGSRAFF. The chain combines TRBV11-2 with TRBJ1-1; 7 nucleotides agree with TRBD1. With V trimmed by 4 bases and J by 10 bases, 9 bases remained unmatched. Germline V gives CDR1 SGHAT, CDR2 FQNNGV. The CDR3 contains 13 residues.